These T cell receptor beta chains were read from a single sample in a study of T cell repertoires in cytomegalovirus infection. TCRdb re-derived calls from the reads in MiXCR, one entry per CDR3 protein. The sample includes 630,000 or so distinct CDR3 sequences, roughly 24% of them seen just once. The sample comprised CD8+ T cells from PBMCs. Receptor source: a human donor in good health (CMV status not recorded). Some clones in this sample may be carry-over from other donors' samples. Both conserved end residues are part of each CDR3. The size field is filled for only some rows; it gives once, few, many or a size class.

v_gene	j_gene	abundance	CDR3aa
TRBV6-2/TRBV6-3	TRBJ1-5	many	CASSPGLTYSNQPQHF
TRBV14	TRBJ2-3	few	CASSQEATSGGRTDTQYF
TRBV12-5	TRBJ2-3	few	CASGLSGGPQDTQYF
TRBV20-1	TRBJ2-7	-	CSALRRDSYEQYF
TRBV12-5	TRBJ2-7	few	CASGLEGRGPYEQYF
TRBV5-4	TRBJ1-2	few	CASSLGGPNYGYTF
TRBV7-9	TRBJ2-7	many	CASSFTGFSYEQYF
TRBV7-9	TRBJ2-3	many	CASSPKRDTQYF
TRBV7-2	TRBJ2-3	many	CASSLVHFQGTDTQYF
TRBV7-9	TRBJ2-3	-	CASNTDTQYF
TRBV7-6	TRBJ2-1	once	CASSSTVRSYNEQFF
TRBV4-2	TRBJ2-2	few	CASSQTGGGELFF
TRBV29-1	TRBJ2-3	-	CSVLAGRYTDTQYF
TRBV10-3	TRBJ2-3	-	CAITAIAGGAGDTQYF
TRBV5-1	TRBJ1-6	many	CASSWTGSPDYNSPLHF
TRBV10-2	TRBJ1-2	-	CASSDSSNYGYTF
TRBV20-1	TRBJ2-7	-	CSARERRIAHSYEQYF
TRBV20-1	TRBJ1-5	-	CSAHGRDNQPQHF
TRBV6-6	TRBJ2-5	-	CASSSVGGYETQYF
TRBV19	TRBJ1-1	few	CASSLQTLNTEAFF
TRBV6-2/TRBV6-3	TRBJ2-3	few	CASSYGTADTQYF
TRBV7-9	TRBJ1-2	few	CASSPATDGYTF
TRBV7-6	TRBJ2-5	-	CASSFGGPPYF
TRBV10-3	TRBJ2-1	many	CAIRLSSYNEQFF
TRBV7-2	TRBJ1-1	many	CASSFHSRRRGGREPDMAFF
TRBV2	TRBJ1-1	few	CASISGAKTEAFF
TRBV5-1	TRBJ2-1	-	CARSPGGTAYNEPFF
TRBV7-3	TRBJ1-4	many	CASSFRDRGPEKLFF
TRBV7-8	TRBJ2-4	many	CASSLATGERNIQYF
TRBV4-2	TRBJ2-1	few	CASSQDKRGLYNEQFF
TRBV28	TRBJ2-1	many	CASGGDGMGLLGNEQFF
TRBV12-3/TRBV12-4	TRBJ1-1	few	CASSPPGTGSGTEAFF
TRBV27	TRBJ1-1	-	CATRAGVAGGTEAFF
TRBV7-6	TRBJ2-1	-	CANSSTGGSYNEQFF
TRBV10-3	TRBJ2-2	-	CAVLKGQGNTGELFF
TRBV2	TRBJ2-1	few	CASSDNRYSSYNEQFF
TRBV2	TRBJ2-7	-	CATSGAGAYEQYF